Shown below are 9 T cell receptor beta chains from a single sample sequenced in a study of OX40 agonist ivuxolimab in advanced cancers. Sequenced by immunoSEQ multiplex PCR; TCRdb stores in-frame clones only, minus some. The sample includes several thousand clones, roughly 90% of them seen just once. The sample was CD4+ or CD8+ T cells sorted from blood, taken in a trial of the OX40 agonist ivuxolimab. Receptors originate from an adult with an advanced solid tumor such as melanoma, head and neck, liver or kidney cancer.

V usage is TRBV5-1 and J usage is TRBJ2-1, with TRBD2 identical over 12 bases. The CDR3 loop spans 20 amino acids. The junction had 16 bases not matched to a gene; V was cut back by 5 bases and J by 1 base. Looked up from germline, CDR1 is SGHRS and CDR2 is YFSETQ. CDR3 region: CASRPTTSGRVIRSYNEQFF. DNA of the CDR3: TGCGCCAGCAGACCCACGACTAGCGGGAGAGTGATTAGGTCCTACAATGAGCAGTTCTTC.

The V call is TRBV11-2, the J call TRBJ2-1, with TRBD2 as a possible D gene (5 bases). The V end was cut by 0 bases, the J end by 5 bases, with 11 bases between. Germline V gene lookup returns CDR1 SGHAT and CDR2 FQNNGV. The CDR3 is 15 residues long. CDR3 DNA: TGTGCCAGCAGCTTAGATAGTAGCGCCAACAATGAGCAGTTCTTC. Its protein product is CASSLDSSANNEQFF.

V usage is TRBV5-1 and J usage is TRBJ2-1, with TRBD2 matching over 8 bases. Germline V gene lookup returns CDR1 SGHRS and CDR2 YFSETQ. The trim removed 4 bases at V and 8 bases at J, leaving 5 bases unmatched. This CDR3 contains 13 residues. The CDR3 nucleotides are TGCGCCAGCAGCCGACTAGCGAGCCATGAGCAGTTCTTC. Protein sequence: CASSRLASHEQFF. The full variable domain, with the rest looked up from reference TRBV5-1 and TRBJ2-1, is KAGVTQTPRYLIKTRGQQVTLSCSPISGHRSVSWYQQTPGQGLQFLFEYFSETQRNKGNFPGRFSGRQFSNSRSEMNVSTLELGDSALYLCASSRLASHEQFFGPGTRLTVL.

The chain links TRBV30 to TRBJ1-5; TRBD1 might be the D (6 bases). Germline values: CDR1 GTSNPN, CDR2 SVGIG (reference sequence). The CDR3 consists of 13 residues. Trimming pared 4 bases from V and 3 bases from J, leaving 10 bases between. The CDR3, as DNA: TGTGCCTGGAAAGCAGGGGTCAATCAGCCCCAGCATTTT. It encodes CAWKAGVNQPQHF.

The rearrangement links TRBV6-5 to TRBJ1-4; tentative D call: TRBD1 (6 bases). The germline V and J ends were trimmed by 5 bases and 3 bases, with 10 bases remaining between them. From germline, CDR1 is MNHEY and CDR2 SVGAGI. CDR3 length: 14 residues. Written as DNA, the CDR3 is TGTGCCAGCAGTCCAGGGGTGGCTAATGAAAAACTGTTTTTT. It specifies CASSPGVANEKLFF.

In its sample, this clone was seen a few times. This chain joins TRBV7-9 and TRBJ1-2; 9 bases align to TRBD1. V dropped 5 bases and J dropped 7; count of bases not matched to a gene: 11. CDR1 is SEHNR and CDR2 is FQNEAQ in the germline V gene (reference sequence). This CDR3 spans 15 amino acids. The CDR3 coding sequence is TGTGCCAGCAGCCCGAGGGACAGGGTTGTAGGTGGCTACACCTTC. Translating it yields CASSPRDRVVGGYTF. The full variable domain, in which reference TRBV7-9 and TRBJ1-2 provide the parts outside the CDR3, is DTGVSQNPRHKITKRGQNVTFRCDPISEHNRLYWYRQTLGQGPEFLTYFQNEAQLEKSRLLSDRFSAERPKGSFSTLEIQRTEQGDSAMYLCASSPRDRVVGGYTFGSGTRLTVV.

The table lists this clone with a count of one. The chain couples TRBV10-3 to TRBJ2-1, with 8 bases aligning to TRBD1. Germline V gene lookup returns CDR1 ENHRY and CDR2 SYGVKD. CDR3 length: 17 amino acids. J was trimmed by 5 bases and V by 6 bases; bases with no gene match: 15. As DNA, the CDR3 is TGTGCCATCAGCCCTTACTCGGAGACAGGGGTTAACAATGAGCAGTTCTTC. Its protein is CAISPYSETGVNNEQFF.

The chain uses TRBV30 and TRBJ2-7; D gene unclear. V lost 0 bases and J lost 2, with 5 bases in between. The CDR3 is made up of 12 amino acids. Germline-derived CDR1 and CDR2 are GTSNPN and SVGIG (reference sequence). Here the CDR3 DNA reads TGTGCCTGGAGTGTACCGGCCTACGAGCAGTACGTC. This codes for CAWSVPAYEQYV.

The table lists this clone with a count of one. The chain links TRBV25-1 to TRBJ2-7, with no clear D. The CDR3 covers 12 residues. Germline CDR1 reads MGHDK; CDR2 reads SYGVNS. V gave up 1 base and J gave up 8 bases, with 9 bases separating them. DNA of the CDR3: TGTGCCAGCAGTGAATTCAGGCAGAAGCAGTACTTC. This gives the protein CASSEFRQKQYF.